The clone carrying this TCR beta chain was counted once. Its matching antigen is unknown. Generated by immunoSEQ multiplex PCR, the TCRdb table keeps only in-frame clones and is missing some. Here the sample spans around 100,000 clones, approximately 78% being singletons. This record belongs to a study of T cell clones after liver transplantation. Study findings and constraints: Compared with third party-reactive sequences, donor-reactive ones declined more, independent of withdrawal success.

Germline CDR1 and CDR2: SQVTM and ANQGSEA. The germline V and J ends were trimmed by 3 bases and 12 bases, with 20 bases remaining between them. The CDR3 is 13 residues long. Sample: CD4+ T cells from blood, taken before liver transplant. The clonotype comes from a human donor who received a liver transplant. The rearrangement links TRBV29-1 to TRBJ1-2; the D gene is possibly TRBD1 (5 bases). The CDR3 DNA reads as TGCAGCGTTGACCCCAGGGCTTCTTCAGGGAACACCTTC. This translates into CSVDPRASSGNTF. Combining the CDR3 with reference TRBV29-1 and TRBJ1-2 gives the whole variable domain SAVISQKPSRDICQRGTSLTIQCQVDSQVTMMFWYRQQPGQSLTLIATANQGSEATYESGFVIDKFPISRPNLTFSTLTVSNMSPEDSSIYLCSVDPRASSGNTFGSGTRLTVV.